The 31 T cell receptor beta chains reported below all come from one sample, sequenced in a study of blood T cells in healthy people across ages. Through a sample-barcoded 5' primer and a J-beta primer mix, a second PCR was run for roughly 6 to 12 cycles. Each CDR3 protein gets one entry after TCRdb re-called the 5' RACE reads with MiXCR. The sample holds approximately 800,000 distinct CDR3 sequences, more than 50% seen once. Input material: blood. These receptor sequences come from a man between 35 and 55 years old in good health.

This clonotype showed up just a few times. The V gene is TRBV5-1, the J gene TRBJ2-3; D remains unclear. The CDR3 is 15 residues long. Trimming stripped 1 base from V and 4 bases from J, with 13 bases between. Germline CDR1 is SGHRS and CDR2 is YFSETQ. The CDR3 DNA follows: TGCGCCAGCAGCTTGCGGCTGGGCACCGCAGATACGCAGTATTTT. Protein sequence: CASSLRLGTADTQYF.

This rearrangement joins TRBV10-3 to TRBJ1-4; TRBD1 aligns across 8 bases. The CDR3 covers 15 residues. V dropped 1 base and J dropped 7; count of bases not matched to a gene: 5. From germline, CDR1 is ENHRY and CDR2 SYGVKD. As DNA, the CDR3 is TGTGCCATCAGTGAGTTAGGACAGGGAGGTGAAAAACTGTTTTTT. Encoded protein: CAISELGQGGEKLFF.

V is TRBV5-1 and J is TRBJ2-3; the D gene is possibly TRBD2 (5 bases). The germline V gene encodes CDR1 SGHRS and CDR2 YFSETQ. This CDR3 has 15 residues. Between the trimmed V and J ends, which lost 2 bases and 6 bases, there was a span of 16 bases. CDR3 sequence (DNA): TGCGCCAGCAGCTTTAGTTTTCGGGGTTTGGATACGCAGTATTTT. Its translation is CASSFSFRGLDTQYF.

The genes are TRBV7-7 and TRBJ2-1; 7 bases map to TRBD2. The CDR3 has 15 residues. Germline values: CDR1 SSHAT, CDR2 FNYEAQ (reference sequence). After removal of 5 bases from V and 0 bases from J, the junction contained 4 bases not matched to a gene. CDR3 in amino acids: CASSPAGSSYNEQFF. Written as DNA, the CDR3 is TGTGCCAGCAGCCCAGCGGGGAGCTCCTACAATGAGCAGTTCTTC.

The chain has TRBV4-1 and TRBJ2-1, with unresolved D. The CDR3 sequence is 17 residues long. Germline CDR1 is MGHRA and CDR2 is YSYEKL. Trimming left V 0 bases short and J 0 bases short, with 12 bases between. CDR3 coding DNA: TGCGCCAGCAGCCAAGAGGGCGGCGCGGCCTCCTACAATGAGCAGTTCTTC. Residues: CASSQEGGAASYNEQFF.

This clonotype was seen a few times. The chain combines TRBV6-1 with TRBJ2-1; 11 positions agree with TRBD2. The length of the CDR3 is 17 residues. V was clipped by 6 bases and J by 4 bases; unmatched bases: 11. Germline CDR1 and CDR2: MNHNS and SASEGT. The CDR3 region has the DNA TGTGCCAGCAGCCGCACCAATATAGCGGGAGGGTACAATGAGCAGTTCTTC. Protein sequence: CASSRTNIAGGYNEQFF.

The V call is TRBV7-3, the J call TRBJ2-1; a possible D gene is TRBD2 (6 bases). V lost 2 bases, J lost 0 bases, and 14 bases lay in between. Germline V lookup: CDR1 SGHTA, CDR2 FQGTGA. The CDR3 loop spans 17 amino acids. The CDR3 loop is CASSLGTHGSSYNEQFF. CDR3 bases: TGTGCCAGCAGCTTAGGGACTCACGGGAGCTCCTACAATGAGCAGTTCTTC. The full variable domain, with the rest looked up from reference TRBV7-3 and TRBJ2-1, is GAGVSQTPSNKVTEKGKYVELRCDPISGHTALYWYRQSLGQGPEFLIYFQGTGAADDSGLPNDRFFAVRPEGSVSTLKIQRTERGDSAVYLCASSLGTHGSSYNEQFFGPGTRLTVL.

The chain links TRBV19 to TRBJ2-7, with TRBD2 matching 11 bases. V shed 8 bases and J 0 bases; nucleotides not matched to a gene: 12. Germline CDR1 reads LNHDA; CDR2 reads SQIVND (reference sequence). The CDR3 contains 17 residues. The CDR3 DNA follows: TGTGCCAGTCGCGGGACTAGCGGTGACCCGTCCTCCTACGAGCAGTACTTC. It codes for CASRGTSGDPSSYEQYF. Together with reference TRBV19 and TRBJ2-7, the CDR3 gives the full variable domain: DGGITQSPKYLFRKEGQNVTLSCEQNLNHDAMYWYRQDPGQGLRLIYYSQIVNDFQKGDIAEGYSVSREKKESFPLTVTSAQKNPTAFYLCASRGTSGDPSSYEQYFGPGTRLTVT.

This chain joins TRBV25-1 and TRBJ1-5; D may be TRBD1 (5 bases). The CDR3 extends over 13 amino acids. Germline lookup yields CDR1 MGHDK and CDR2 SYGVNS. Between the trimmed V and J ends, which lost 6 bases and 6 bases, there was a span of 12 bases. CDR3 DNA: TGTGCCAGCAGCCACTCAGGGAGTCAGCCCCAGCATTTT. It translates to CASSHSGSQPQHF.

The V call is TRBV6-5, the J call TRBJ1-2; D is unresolved. Germline assignment: CDR1 MNHEY and CDR2 SVGAGI. CDR3 length equals 17 residues. The V and J ends lost 0 bases and 5 bases respectively, with 19 bases between them. CDR3 sequence: CASSYSKAATEGYGYTF. CDR3 coding DNA: TGTGCCAGCAGTTACTCGAAGGCAGCCACGGAGGGATATGGCTACACCTTC.

J is TRBJ2-3 and V is TRBV5-1; 7 bases are a match to TRBD2. The trim removed 5 bases at V and 4 bases at J, leaving 10 bases unmatched. The CDR3 is 15 amino acids. CDR1 is SGHRS and CDR2 is YFSETQ in the germline V gene. The CDR3 nucleotides read TGCGCCAGCAGTCGAGGGACGGGGGGAGCAGATACGCAGTATTTT. Translation: CASSRGTGGADTQYF.

The V and J genes are TRBV20-1 and TRBJ2-7; weak D call: TRBD2 (5 bases). The CDR3 runs to 11 residues. V was trimmed by 2 bases and J by 7 bases, leaving 9 bases between them. In germline, CDR1 is DFQATT, CDR2 SNEGSKA (reference sequence). The CDR3 is CSARFGSEQYF. In nucleotides, the CDR3 is TGCAGTGCTAGATTTGGGAGTGAGCAGTACTTC.

The CDR3 region has the DNA TGTGCCAGCAGCGTAGGGCTAGCGGGAGACTCGAGTCAAAACAATGAGCAGTTCTTC. Amino acid sequence: CASSVGLAGDSSQNNEQFF. The chain joins TRBV9 to TRBJ2-1; 10 bases fit TRBD2. Germline CDR1 and CDR2: SGDLS and YYNGEE. Trimming cost V 0 bases and J 5 bases; bases outside gene matches: 14. This CDR3 is 19 amino acids long.

The chain couples TRBV6-2 or TRBV6-3 to TRBJ2-1; no reliable D call. The CDR3 runs 14 residues. Germline V gene data show CDR1 as MNHEY and CDR2 as SVGEGT. V lost 2 bases and J 3 bases, leaving 8 bases between the germline ends. CDR3 nucleotide sequence: TGTGCCAGCAGTTACGTCATGGGCTACAATGAGCAGTTCTTC. Protein sequence: CASSYVMGYNEQFF.

V usage is TRBV12-3 or TRBV12-4 and J usage is TRBJ2-7; 11 bases are shared with TRBD2. CDR3 length: 14 amino acids. V shed 6 bases, J shed 5 bases, and the junction held 6 bases outside the gene matches. CDR3 nucleotides: TGTGCCAGCAGCCTCCTAGCGGGAGGCGACGAGCAGTACTTC. Translating it yields CASSLLAGGDEQYF.

In this sample, this clonotype turned up once. The V call is TRBV24-1, the J call TRBJ2-1; 15 bases match TRBD2. With the DNA end fitting TRBJ2-7 better, the J assignment may be wrong. CDR1 is KGHDR, CDR2 SFDVKD, per germline. The CDR3 is 19 residues long. CDR3 nucleotides: TGTGCCACCAGTGATCCGGGGACTAGCGGGAGGAGCTCCTACAATGAGCAGTACTTC. Translated: CATSDPGTSGRSSYNEQYF.

This clonotype occurred once. This chain links TRBV28 with TRBJ1-1, with D perhaps matching TRBD1 (6 bases). This CDR3 is 13 amino acids long. Trimming took off 6 bases at V and 1 base at J, with 9 bases between the two ends. Germline assignment: CDR1 MDHEN and CDR2 SYDVKM. The CDR3 coding sequence is TGTGCCAGCAGAACGACAGGGAACACTGAAGCTTTCTTT. Encoded protein: CASRTTGNTEAFF.

The chain links TRBV29-1 to TRBJ2-5; D is undetermined. CDR1 SQVTM and CDR2 ANQGSEA come from the germline V gene. The V and J ends lost 4 bases and 4 bases respectively, with 13 bases between them. There are 13 residues in the CDR3. The CDR3 protein is CSVAPLVGETQYF. CDR3 sequence (DNA): TGCAGCGTTGCCCCTTTGGTCGGAGAGACCCAGTACTTC.

The chain couples TRBV28 to TRBJ2-7; TRBD1 or TRBD2 may be the D gene (6 bases each). Trimming removed 6 bases at V and 6 bases at J, with 15 bases between. CDR3 length: 13 amino acids. The germline V gene encodes CDR1 MDHEN and CDR2 SYDVKM. This CDR3 is CASREAGGPEQYF. The CDR3 DNA is TGTGCCAGCAGGGAAGCCGGGGGCCCCGAGCAGTACTTC.

The chain couples TRBV9 to TRBJ2-6; D uncertain. This CDR3 region has 16 residues. The ends were cut back, 0 bases at V and 2 bases at J, with 9 bases in the middle. In germline, CDR1 is SGDLS, CDR2 YYNGEE. The CDR3 DNA reads TGTGCCAGCAGCGTAGAAGTAGGGACTGGGGCCAACGTCCTGACTTTC. This encodes CASSVEVGTGANVLTF.

This clonotype was picked up a small number of times. The chain has TRBV2 and TRBJ1-2, with a tentative D call TRBD1 (5 bases). With 3 bases removed from V and 9 bases from J, the gap between germline ends came to 20 bases. The CDR3 covers 15 residues. The germline V gene has CDR1 SNHLY and CDR2 FYNNEI. The CDR3 DNA reads TGTGCCAGCAGTGACGCGGGGGAATCGGTTGGCCGCTACACCTTC. Its protein product is CASSDAGESVGRYTF.

With regard to this clonotype: A junction end diverges from the germline sequence, so it may reflect a read error. J is TRBJ2-7 and V is TRBV4-3; 8 bases match TRBD1. This CDR3 has 18 residues. Looked up from germline, CDR1 is LGHNA and CDR2 is YSLEER. CDR3 sequence: CASSQDMNPGTGTYEQYF. The CDR3 DNA reads TGCGCCAGTAGCCAAGATATGAATCCCGGGACAGGTACCTACGAGCAGTACTTC.

The chain couples TRBV29-1 to TRBJ2-1; D call uncertain. There are 13 residues in the CDR3. In germline, CDR1 is SQVTM, CDR2 ANQGSEA. Trimming left V 0 bases short and J 6 bases short, with 9 bases between. CDR3 coding DNA: TGCAGCGTTGAAGAGGTGCTTGGCAATGAGCAGTTCTTC. This translates into CSVEEVLGNEQFF.

The count of this clonotype is one. The chain has TRBV21-1 and TRBJ2-7. TRBV21-1 is described as a pseudogene. This CDR3 is built from 14 residues. The CDR3 spells CASSKVPDCYEQYF. The CDR3 region has the DNA TGTGCCAGCAGCAAAGTCCCGGACTGCTACGAGCAGTACTTC.

This clonotype has a handful of counts. The chain is built from TRBV29-1 and TRBJ1-2; D gene unclear. The CDR3 runs to 12 residues. Trimming removed 4 bases from V and 8 bases from J, with 14 bases in between. Germline V CDR1 and CDR2: SQVTM, ANQGSEA. The CDR3 reads CSVASGSVGYTF. CDR3 in DNA: TGCAGCGTTGCGTCAGGAAGCGTAGGCTACACCTTC. The entire variable domain, with the rest obtained from reference TRBV29-1 and TRBJ1-2, is as follows: SAVISQKPSRDICQRGTSLTIQCQVDSQVTMMFWYRQQPGQSLTLIATANQGSEATYESGFVIDKFPISRPNLTFSTLTVSNMSPEDSSIYLCSVASGSVGYTFGSGTRLTVV.

This clonotype was found a few times. The chain uses TRBV28 and TRBJ2-7; D may be TRBD2 (5 bases). The CDR3 covers 14 residues. The V gene lost 4 bases and the J gene lost 4 bases, with 14 bases spanning the gap. Germline lookup yields CDR1 MDHEN and CDR2 SYDVKM. CDR3 nucleotides: TGTGCCAGCAGTTCCCCTTCTCGGGGATACGAGCAGTACTTC. This sequence encodes CASSSPSRGYEQYF. Combining the CDR3 with reference TRBV28 and TRBJ2-7 gives the whole variable domain DVKVTQSSRYLVKRTGEKVFLECVQDMDHENMFWYRQDPGLGLRLIYFSYDVKMKEKGDIPEGYSVSREKKERFSLILESASTNQTSMYLCASSSPSRGYEQYFGPGTRLTVT.

V usage is TRBV12-3 or TRBV12-4 and J usage is TRBJ2-1, with TRBD2 matching over 13 bases. The CDR3 is 16 residues long. V trimming: 5 bases; J trimming: 6 bases; junction bases outside the gene matches: 7. The CDR3 spells CASSDPTSGRGNEQFF. CDR3 nucleotides: TGTGCCAGCAGTGACCCTACTAGCGGGAGGGGCAATGAGCAGTTCTTC.

The chain links TRBV7-3 to TRBJ2-3; either TRBD1 or TRBD2 may fit D (6 bases each). Trimming stripped 1 base from V and 2 bases from J, with 7 bases between. Germline assignment: CDR1 SGHTA and CDR2 FQGTGA. There are 14 residues in the CDR3. CDR3 residues: CASSLRGATDTQYF. The CDR3 region has the DNA TGTGCCAGCAGCTTAAGGGGGGCCACAGATACGCAGTATTTT.

DNA of the CDR3: TGTGCCACCAGCAGTCTCCGGGAGACGGGGTCACCCCTCCACTTT. Protein: CATSSLRETGSPLHF. V gene TRBV15 combines with J gene TRBJ1-6; D gene unclear. The length of the CDR3 is 15 residues. The V end lost 3 bases, the J end lost 10 bases, and 16 bases lay between the germline ends. CDR1 LNHNV and CDR2 YYDKDF come from the germline V gene (reference sequence). Looking up the rest from reference TRBV15 and TRBJ1-6 gives the full variable domain: DAMVIQNPRYQVTQFGKPVTLSCSQTLNHNVMYWYQQKSSQAPKLLFHYYDKDFNNEADTPDNFQSRRPNTSFCFLDIRSPGLGDTAMYLCATSSLRETGSPLHFGNGTRLTVT.

This clonotype was counted a few times. This chain uses TRBV20-1 with TRBJ2-3; 9 bases are shared with TRBD1. There are 17 residues in the CDR3. Per the germline V gene, CDR1 is DFQATT and CDR2 is SNEGSKA (reference sequence). The V segment lost 3 bases and the J segment 2 bases; nucleotides outside the gene matches: 12. CDR3 amino acids: CSASSVLGQGFTDTQYF. The CDR3 DNA follows: TGCAGTGCTAGTTCGGTTCTGGGACAGGGATTCACAGATACGCAGTATTTT.

The chain joins TRBV10-3 to TRBJ1-1, with a weak D call TRBD1 (6 bases). This CDR3 contains 16 residues. Trimming shortened V by 2 bases and J by 1 base, and 14 bases separated the two germline ends. Germline CDR1 and CDR2: ENHRY and SYGVKD. CDR3 sequence: CAISERQGIKNTEAFF. CDR3 coding DNA: TGTGCCATCAGTGAGCGGCAGGGGATTAAGAACACTGAAGCTTTCTTT.